These 23 T cell receptor beta chains share one sample of origin, sequenced in a study of blood T cell repertoires in COVID-19. Here immunoSEQ multiplex PCR was the method, and the copy in TCRdb shows in-frame clones only, minus some. The table records approximately 73,000 clones, 81% of them present only once. Material for sequencing was peripheral blood. The receptors shown here come from a woman in her sixties or seventies with acute or convalescent COVID-19.

V gene TRBV3-1 (or the pseudogene TRBV3-2) combines with J gene TRBJ1-6; 8 bases align to TRBD1. The CDR3 has 14 residues. V lost 4 bases to trimming and J lost 9 bases; unmatched junction nucleotides: 5. The germline V gene has CDR1 LGHDT and CDR2 YNNKEL (reference sequence). This chain's CDR3 is CASSRTGQSSPLHF. CDR3 nucleotides: TGTGCCAGCAGCCGGACAGGGCAGAGTTCACCCCTCCACTTT.

The V gene is TRBV6-6, the J gene TRBJ1-4; unclear D gene. The germline V gene encodes CDR1 MNHNY and CDR2 SVGAGI (reference sequence). This CDR3 is built from 14 residues. V lost 6 bases to trimming and J lost 0 bases, with 8 bases between them. Here the CDR3 DNA reads TGTGCCAGCAGCCTATTCGCAACTAATGAAAAACTGTTTTTT. Translation: CASSLFATNEKLFF.

The chain links TRBV6-6 to TRBJ2-3, with TRBD1 as a possible D gene (6 bases). Germline CDR1 and CDR2: MNHNY and SVGAGI (reference sequence). The CDR3 contains 12 residues. Trimming took off 5 bases at V and 6 bases at J, with 9 bases between the two ends. The CDR3 spells CASSTQGDTQYF. The CDR3 DNA follows: TGTGCCAGCAGTACGCAGGGGGATACGCAGTATTTT.

This clone was seen more than once but under ten times. The chain couples TRBV7-2 to TRBJ2-7; D is perhaps TRBD1 (5 bases). This CDR3 comprises 18 residues. Germline CDR1 reads SGHTA; CDR2 reads FQGNSA. Trimming removed 5 bases from V and 0 bases from J, with 23 bases in between. The CDR3 DNA sequence: TGTGCCAGCAGCCTAGACTCTTTGGGGCCAGATTACTCCTACGAGCAGTACTTC. This gives the protein CASSLDSLGPDYSYEQYF.

The CDR3 DNA reads as TGTGCCAGCAGCCCACATGATCAGGGAAATGAGCAGTTCTTC. Its translation is CASSPHDQGNEQFF. The chain recombines TRBV7-3 with TRBJ2-1; D might be TRBD1 (5 bases). From germline, CDR1 is SGHTA and CDR2 FQGTGA. The CDR3 runs to 14 residues. With 5 bases removed from V and 7 bases from J, the gap between germline ends came to 15 bases. Looking up the rest from reference TRBV7-3 and TRBJ2-1 gives the full variable domain: GAGVSQTPSNKVTEKGKYVELRCDPISGHTALYWYRQSLGQGPEFLIYFQGTGAADDSGLPNDRFFAVRPEGSVSTLKIQRTERGDSAVYLCASSPHDQGNEQFFGPGTRLTVL.

The rearrangement joins TRBV19 to TRBJ1-6; D is unclear. V shed 7 bases and J shed 7 bases, with 17 bases lying between them. Germline loops: CDR1 LNHDA, CDR2 SQIVND (reference sequence). The CDR3 covers 15 residues. CDR3 bases: TGTGCCAGTACTCAACCAGGCCTGAACAATTCACCCCTCCACTTT. Amino acids: CASTQPGLNNSPLHF. The full variable domain, rest sourced from reference TRBV19 and TRBJ1-6, is DGGITQSPKYLFRKEGQNVTLSCEQNLNHDAMYWYRQDPGQGLRLIYYSQIVNDFQKGDIAEGYSVSREKKESFPLTVTSAQKNPTAFYLCASTQPGLNNSPLHFGNGTRLTVT.

In its sample, this clone was seen once. V and J are TRBV29-1 and TRBJ1-1; D is uncertain. Germline loops: CDR1 SQVTM, CDR2 ANQGSEA. CDR3 size: 12 residues. The V gene lost 4 bases and the J gene lost 2 bases, with 8 bases spanning the gap. The CDR3 loop is CSVASTNTEAFF. Written as DNA, the CDR3 is TGCAGCGTTGCATCGACTAACACTGAAGCTTTCTTT.

V gene TRBV7-8 combines with J gene TRBJ1-6; no firm D call. Germline CDR1 and CDR2: SGHVS and FQNEAQ. The germline V and J ends were trimmed by 0 bases and 0 bases, with 6 bases remaining between them. The CDR3 spans 16 residues. CDR3 residues: CASSLARYSYNSPLHF. The CDR3 coding sequence is TGTGCCAGCAGCTTAGCTAGATACTCCTATAATTCACCCCTCCACTTT.

The chain employs TRBV29-1 and TRBJ2-3; 11 bases fit TRBD2. CDR1 and CDR2 from the germline V gene are SQVTM and ANQGSEA. Trimming took 4 bases from V and 5 from J; bases not matched to a gene: 5. This CDR3 contains 14 residues. The CDR3 DNA reads as TGCAGCGTTGGTGGTAGCGGGAGGGGAGATACGCAGTATTTT. Protein product: CSVGGSGRGDTQYF.

The V gene is TRBV20-1, the J gene TRBJ2-1, with a tentative D call TRBD1 (5 bases). Per germline, CDR1 DFQATT and CDR2 SNEGSKA (reference sequence). V lost 4 bases and J lost 7, with 8 bases in between. The CDR3 extends over 11 amino acids. CDR3 in DNA: TGCAGTGCTACAGGGTGGAATGAGCAGTTCTTC. Translation gives CSATGWNEQFF.

The chain combines TRBV9 with TRBJ2-2; 10 nucleotides align to TRBD2. This CDR3 region has 18 residues. Germline trimming cut 0 bases from V and 6 bases from J; bases unmatched to any gene: 11. Germline V gene data show CDR1 as SGDLS and CDR2 as YYNGEE. CDR3 nucleotide sequence: TGTGCCAGCAGCGTAGGACTAGCGGGCGCAACCAGGGCCGGGGAGCTGTTTTTT. As protein: CASSVGLAGATRAGELFF. The full variable domain, its missing parts supplied by reference TRBV9 and TRBJ2-2, is DSGVTQTPKHLITATGQRVTLRCSPRSGDLSVYWYQQSLDQGLQFLIQYYNGEERAKGNILERFSAQQFPDLHSELNLSSLELGDSALYFCASSVGLAGATRAGELFFGEGSRLTVL.

A single count supports this clone. The V gene is TRBV5-5, the J gene TRBJ2-1; D gene uncertain. The V end lost 0 bases, the J end lost 0 bases, and 7 bases lay between the germline ends. Germline V lookup: CDR1 SGHKS, CDR2 YYEKEE (reference sequence). The CDR3 loop spans 15 amino acids. CDR3 in DNA: TGTGCCAGCAGCTTGGCGAGTAGCTCCTACAATGAGCAGTTCTTC. It translates to CASSLASSSYNEQFF.

In its sample, this clone was seen a few times. The rearrangement joins TRBV5-4 to TRBJ2-1; 7 nucleotides match TRBD2. Trimming took 4 bases from V and 9 from J; bases not matched to a gene: 13. This CDR3 comprises 15 residues. Germline V lookup: CDR1 SGHNT, CDR2 YYREEE (reference sequence). CDR3 protein: CASSLGRGVGSEQFF. In DNA form, the CDR3 reads TGTGCCAGCAGCCTCGGCCGGGGGGTAGGTAGTGAGCAGTTCTTC.

The table lists this clone with a few counts. The chain is built from TRBV14 and TRBJ1-1, with a tentative D call TRBD1 (6 bases). V lost 0 bases and J lost 4, with 15 bases in between. The germline V gene encodes CDR1 SGHDN and CDR2 FVKESK. The CDR3 totals 16 residues. In DNA form, the CDR3 reads TGTGCCAGCAGCCAAGATGGGAGGGGGTATGGCACTGAAGCTTTCTTT. Protein sequence: CASSQDGRGYGTEAFF. The full variable domain, in which reference TRBV14 and TRBJ1-1 provide the parts outside the CDR3, is EAGVTQFPSHSVIEKGQTVTLRCDPISGHDNLYWYRRVMGKEIKFLLHFVKESKQDESGMPNNRFLAERTGGTYSTLKVQPAELEDSGVYFCASSQDGRGYGTEAFFGQGTRLTVV.

The J gene is TRBJ1-1, the V gene TRBV5-6, with no clear D. The CDR3 contains 14 residues. V lost 0 bases and J lost 1, with 7 bases in between. Germline V gene data show CDR1 as SGHDT and CDR2 as YYEEEE. The CDR3 loop reads CASSLDSKNTEAFF. CDR3 in DNA: TGTGCCAGCAGCTTGGACAGCAAGAACACTGAAGCTTTCTTT.

The CDR3, as DNA: TGTGCCATCAGTGAGTCTCAGGGGGCGTCCAACACCGGGGAGCTGTTTTTT. This gives the protein CAISESQGASNTGELFF. This sequence joins TRBV10-3 and TRBJ2-2; TRBD1 matches 8 bases. The V gene end was trimmed by 0 bases and the J gene end by 2 bases; junction bases not matched to a gene: 5. The CDR3 sequence is 17 residues long. Germline CDR1 ENHRY, CDR2 SYGVKD.

This chain uses TRBV25-1 with TRBJ2-7; possible D gene TRBD2, 6 bases. The V and J ends lost 8 bases and 5 bases respectively, with 16 bases between them. CDR1 and CDR2 from the germline V gene are MGHDK and SYGVNS. This CDR3 has 13 residues. CDR3 nucleotides: TGTGCCAGCCGTAACGCGGGGTTCAACGAGCAGTACTTC. Amino acid sequence: CASRNAGFNEQYF.

This clone was picked up one time. For the CDR3, the DNA is TGCGCCAGCAGCCAAGTAGTACGGGGGACTGAAGCTTTCTTT. This translates into CASSQVVRGTEAFF. This chain uses TRBV4-1 with TRBJ1-1; maybe TRBD1 (5 bases). Germline loops: CDR1 MGHRA, CDR2 YSYEKL. This CDR3 is 14 amino acids long. With 1 base removed from V and 5 bases from J, the gap between germline ends came to 11 bases.

The rearrangement links TRBV6-5 to TRBJ2-3, with TRBD2 identical over 8 bases. The V gene's germline CDR1 is MNHEY and CDR2 SVGAGI. V lost 2 bases, J lost 0 bases, and 4 bases stayed unmatched. The CDR3 extends over 16 amino acids. This CDR3 reads CASSYRGGSSTDTQYF. The CDR3, as DNA: TGTGCCAGCAGTTACCGGGGGGGATCAAGCACAGATACGCAGTATTTT.

V gene TRBV5-1 combines with J gene TRBJ1-1; TRBD1 matches 7 bases. There are 14 residues in the CDR3. The J segment lost 0 bases and the V segment lost 4 bases, leaving 3 bases of the junction unmatched. The germline gives CDR1 SGHRS, CDR2 YFSETQ. The CDR3 DNA reads as TGCGCCAGCAGCCCACAGGGGATGAACACTGAAGCTTTCTTT. It translates to CASSPQGMNTEAFF. The full variable domain, completed using reference TRBV5-1 and TRBJ1-1, is KAGVTQTPRYLIKTRGQQVTLSCSPISGHRSVSWYQQTPGQGLQFLFEYFSETQRNKGNFPGRFSGRQFSNSRSEMNVSTLELGDSALYLCASSPQGMNTEAFFGQGTRLTVV.

V gene TRBV18 combines with J gene TRBJ1-3; D is unresolved. The CDR3 consists of 16 residues. The germline CDR1 and CDR2 sequences are KGHSH and LQKENI. Trimming cost V 2 bases and J 0 bases, with 11 bases left between them. CDR3 sequence (DNA): TGTGCCAGCTCACCAGGTAGCCAGATCTCTGGAAACACCATATATTTT. It is translated as CASSPGSQISGNTIYF. The complete variable domain, with remaining parts taken from reference TRBV18 and TRBJ1-3, reads NAGVMQNPRHLVRRRGQEARLRCSPMKGHSHVYWYRQLPEEGLKFMVYLQKENIIDESGMPKERFSAEFPKEGPSILRIQQVVRGDSAAYFCASSPGSQISGNTIYFGEGSWLTVV.

This rearrangement joins TRBV27 to TRBJ2-1; 13 nucleotides agree with TRBD2. The CDR3 is 15 amino acids. CDR1 and CDR2 from the germline V gene are MNHEY and SMNVEV (reference sequence). Trimming removed 5 bases from V and 5 bases from J; junction bases left unmatched: 3. The CDR3 coding sequence is TGTGCCAGCAGTCCCGGGACTAGCGGGGACAATGAGCAGTTCTTC. This encodes CASSPGTSGDNEQFF.

By frequency in the sample, this clone is medium-sized. The chain is built from TRBV27 and TRBJ2-3; possible D gene TRBD1, 6 bases. The CDR3 totals 16 residues. CDR1 and CDR2 from the germline V gene are MNHEY and SMNVEV (reference sequence). V lost 6 bases, J lost 0 bases, and 16 bases lay in between. The CDR3 nucleotides are TGTGCCAGCAGCTTCACAGGGAGTACGAGCACAGATACGCAGTATTTT. As protein: CASSFTGSTSTDTQYF.